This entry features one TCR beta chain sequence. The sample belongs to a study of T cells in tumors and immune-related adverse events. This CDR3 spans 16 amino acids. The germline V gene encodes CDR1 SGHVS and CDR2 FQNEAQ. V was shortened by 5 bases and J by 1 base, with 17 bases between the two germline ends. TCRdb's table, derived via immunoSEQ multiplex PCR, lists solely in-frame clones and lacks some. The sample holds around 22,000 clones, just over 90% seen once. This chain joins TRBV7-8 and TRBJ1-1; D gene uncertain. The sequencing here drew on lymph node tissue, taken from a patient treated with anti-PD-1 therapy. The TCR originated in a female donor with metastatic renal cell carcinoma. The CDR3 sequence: CASSPPLTPANTEAFF. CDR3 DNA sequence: TGTGCCAGCAGCCCGCCCCTAACGCCTGCGAACACTGAAGCTTTCTTT.